This T cell receptor (beta chain) was found in a study of blood T cells in healthy people across ages. Then a second PCR, running roughly 7 to 11 cycles, was carried out with a sample-barcoded 5' primer and a J-beta primer mix. Carrying 12 random nucleotides, a template-switch adaptor labeled each individual cDNA molecule. TCRdb reanalysed the 5' RACE reads using MiXCR and keeps one entry per CDR3 protein. The sample lists about 1.4 million distinct CDR3 sequences; 55% to 75% were seen once. The germline V gene has CDR1 LGHNA and CDR2 YSLEER. The CDR3 consists of 15 residues. V gave up 3 bases and J gave up 4 bases; unmatched junction bases: 5.

Sequenced: blood. V and J are TRBV4-3 and TRBJ2-7; 11 bases are a match to TRBD2. The TCR comes from a man between 18 and 35 years old in good health. The CDR3 coding sequence is TGCGCCAGCAGCCACGGACTAGCGGGCGATTACGAGCAGTACTTC. Its translation: CASSHGLAGDYEQYF.